Below are 22 T cell receptor beta chains sequenced from a single sample in a study of OX40 agonist ivuxolimab in advanced cancers. The table came from immunoSEQ multiplex PCR; TCRdb's copy has only in-frame clones and leaves some out. Of tens of thousands of clones in the sample, 82% were seen once. The sample here was CD4+ or CD8+ T cells sorted from blood, taken in a trial of the OX40 agonist ivuxolimab. All receptors come from an adult with an advanced solid tumor such as melanoma, head and neck, liver or kidney cancer.

The chain uses TRBV5-1 and TRBJ1-2; D possibly corresponds to TRBD1 (6 bases). Trimming removed 5 bases from V and 5 bases from J, with 13 bases in between. CDR3 size: 13 residues. From germline, CDR1 is SGHRS and CDR2 YFSETQ. The CDR3 sequence is CASRDTGNYGYTF. The CDR3 coding sequence is TGCGCCAGCAGGGACACAGGGAATTATGGCTACACCTTC.

The chain has TRBV28 and TRBJ2-1; D is possibly TRBD1 (7 bases). The V end was cut by 7 bases, the J end by 8 bases, with 27 bases between. The V gene's germline CDR1 is MDHEN and CDR2 SYDVKM. The CDR3 covers 17 residues. The DNA for the CDR3 is TGTGCCAGCATTGTCGGAGGGGGCTTCTCTGGGTCGGATGAGCAGTTCTTC. The encoded protein is CASIVGGGFSGSDEQFF.

This clone was observed a single time. J is TRBJ2-5 and V is TRBV6-5; D gene unclear. V was clipped by 5 bases and J by 5 bases, with 12 bases between them. Germline CDR1 reads MNHEY; CDR2 reads SVGAGI. The CDR3 length is 13 residues. CDR3 nucleotide sequence: TGTGCCAGCAGTAAGGGCGAGCAGGAGACCCAGTACTTC. The encoded protein is CASSKGEQETQYF.

The chain has TRBV18 and TRBJ2-2, with a weak D call TRBD1 (6 bases). Germline loops: CDR1 KGHSH, CDR2 LQKENI. This CDR3 contains 16 residues. Trimming removed 2 bases at V and 1 base at J, with 11 bases between. Here the CDR3 reads CASSPGGHMNTGELFF. The CDR3 coding sequence is TGTGCCAGCTCACCAGGGGGACATATGAACACCGGGGAGCTGTTTTTT.

The V gene is TRBV10-3, the J gene TRBJ2-1; D perhaps matches TRBD2 (7 bases). Germline CDR1 and CDR2: ENHRY and SYGVKD. The V end was cut by 1 base, the J end by 4 bases, with 17 bases between. This CDR3 region has 17 residues. The chain's CDR3 is CAISEFEGGGGYNEQFF. CDR3 DNA: TGTGCCATCAGTGAGTTCGAGGGAGGGGGTGGATACAATGAGCAGTTCTTC.

The V and J genes are TRBV15 and TRBJ1-4; D is possibly TRBD1 (5 bases). V was cut by 0 bases and J by 7 bases, with 9 bases left in between. The V gene's germline CDR1 is LNHNV and CDR2 YYDKDF (reference sequence). The length of the CDR3 is 14 residues. Here the CDR3 DNA reads TGTGCCACCAGCAGAGATTTGGGGACTGAAAAACTGTTTTTT. Its translation is CATSRDLGTEKLFF.

V usage is TRBV2 and J usage is TRBJ1-1, with 9 bases lining up with TRBD1. Germline CDR1 SNHLY, CDR2 FYNNEI. The trim removed 9 bases at V and 0 bases at J, leaving 14 bases unmatched. This CDR3 is built from 17 residues. The CDR3 loop reads CARKGTGWMRMNTEAFF. As DNA, the CDR3 is TGTGCCAGGAAGGGGACAGGGTGGATGAGGATGAACACTGAAGCTTTCTTT.

This rearrangement joins TRBV11-2 to TRBJ1-6; 8 bases map to TRBD1. V lost 5 bases to trimming and J lost 8 bases; unmatched junction nucleotides: 8. There are 15 residues in the CDR3. Looked up from germline, CDR1 is SGHAT and CDR2 is FQNNGV. The CDR3 bases are TGTGCCAGCAGCCCCAGGACAGGGAACCATTCACCCCTCCACTTT. Protein product: CASSPRTGNHSPLHF.

The V call is TRBV7-9, the J call TRBJ2-2; 8 bases align to TRBD1. V trimming: 11 bases; J trimming: 6 bases; junction bases outside the gene matches: 5. CDR1 and CDR2 from the germline V gene are SEHNR and FQNEAQ (reference sequence). CDR3 length: 12 residues. Here the CDR3 reads CAGQGPAGELFF. CDR3 coding DNA: TGTGCCGGACAGGGACCCGCCGGGGAGCTGTTTTTT. Complete variable domain (other parts from reference TRBV7-9 and TRBJ2-2): DTGVSQNPRHKITKRGQNVTFRCDPISEHNRLYWYRQTLGQGPEFLTYFQNEAQLEKSRLLSDRFSAERPKGSFSTLEIQRTEQGDSAMYLCAGQGPAGELFFGEGSRLTVL.

The chain combines TRBV7-2 with TRBJ2-1, with TRBD2 identical over 12 bases. The V gene end was trimmed by 0 bases and the J gene end by 9 bases; junction bases not matched to a gene: 9. CDR1 is SGHTA and CDR2 is FQGNSA in the germline V gene. This CDR3 has 17 amino acids. As DNA, the CDR3 is TGTGCCAGCAGCTTAGCGTATCGACTAGCGGGAGCGAGTGAGCAGTTCTTC. It is translated as CASSLAYRLAGASEQFF.

The CDR3, as DNA: TGTGCCAGCAGTCCGACAGGGACCTCCAGGGAAAGGCCCCAGCATTTT. It encodes CASSPTGTSRERPQHF. The chain carries TRBV28 and TRBJ1-5, with 7 positions matching TRBD1. The V gene end was trimmed by 5 bases and the J gene end by 9 bases; junction bases not matched to a gene: 16. This CDR3 has 16 amino acids. Germline V CDR1 and CDR2: MDHEN, SYDVKM.

The V and J genes are TRBV9 and TRBJ2-2; maybe TRBD1 (5 bases). Trimming removed 0 bases from V and 6 bases from J, with 18 bases in between. Germline values: CDR1 SGDLS, CDR2 YYNGEE. This CDR3 comprises 17 residues. The CDR3, as DNA: TGTGCCAGCAGCGTAGTTGACTTGACAGTCGGGTCCGGGGAGCTGTTTTTT. It encodes CASSVVDLTVGSGELFF.

This clone was recorded a few times. The CDR3 nucleotides are TGCGCCAGCAGTTCTAGCGGAGGCTCCTACAATGAGCAGTTCTTC. This gives the protein CASSSSGGSYNEQFF. The rearrangement joins TRBV5-1 to TRBJ2-1; 7 positions agree with TRBD2. The CDR3 spans 15 residues. J lost 0 bases, V lost 5 bases, and 5 bases had no gene match. The germline CDR1 and CDR2 sequences are SGHRS and YFSETQ.

The chain joins TRBV7-6 to TRBJ2-2; 12 nucleotides align to TRBD2. The junction had 10 bases not matched to a gene; V was cut back by 2 bases and J by 3 bases. This CDR3 is 19 amino acids long. In germline, CDR1 is SGHVS, CDR2 FNYEAQ. The CDR3 here is CASSLWASGRALDTGELFF. DNA for the CDR3: TGTGCCAGCAGCTTATGGGCTAGCGGGAGGGCCCTCGACACCGGGGAGCTGTTTTTT.

This clone was recorded only once. The genes are TRBV2 and TRBJ2-1; 13 nucleotides agree with TRBD2. The ends lost 4 bases at V and 1 base at J; junction bases unmatched: 4. CDR3 length equals 17 residues. In germline, CDR1 is SNHLY, CDR2 FYNNEI. CDR3 bases: TGTGCCAGCAGTGTAACTAGCGGGGGGGCTTCCTACAATGAGCAGTTCTTC. Translated, it gives CASSVTSGGASYNEQFF.

V usage is TRBV6-5 and J usage is TRBJ1-4, with D unresolved. The V and J ends lost 5 bases and 8 bases respectively, with 12 bases between them. The CDR3 runs to 13 residues. Germline V gene data show CDR1 as MNHEY and CDR2 as SVGAGI. CDR3 amino acids: CASSRGSGEKLFF. In DNA, the CDR3 is TGTGCCAGCAGTCGGGGTTCGGGGGAAAAACTGTTTTTT.

The chain is built from TRBV7-8 and TRBJ2-2; D not certain. The CDR3 length is 18 residues. The germline V gene has CDR1 SGHVS and CDR2 FQNEAQ. The V gene lost 6 bases and the J gene lost 4 bases, with 24 bases spanning the gap. The CDR3 protein is CASSHLGRGPGPTGELFF. The CDR3 DNA is TGTGCCAGCAGTCATTTAGGAAGAGGCCCCGGACCCACCGGGGAGCTGTTTTTT.

The V gene is TRBV5-1, the J gene TRBJ2-3, with a possible D match to TRBD1 (5 bases). The germline V gene has CDR1 SGHRS and CDR2 YFSETQ. The ends were cut back, 4 bases at V and 0 bases at J, with 15 bases in the middle. There are 16 residues in the CDR3. The CDR3 DNA reads as TGCGCCAGCAGCAGAAGACAGAGATCTAGCACAGATACGCAGTATTTT. Translating it yields CASSRRQRSSTDTQYF.

This clone occurred once. V and J are TRBV19 and TRBJ1-4; no reliable D call. The CDR3 covers 16 residues. Germline V gene lookup returns CDR1 LNHDA and CDR2 SQIVND (reference sequence). Trimming took off 0 bases at V and 5 bases at J, with 13 bases between the two ends. CDR3: CASSIDIYPENEKLFF. The CDR3 DNA reads TGTGCCAGTAGTATAGATATTTATCCGGAAAATGAAAAACTGTTTTTT. The full variable domain, in which reference TRBV19 and TRBJ1-4 provide the parts outside the CDR3, is DGGITQSPKYLFRKEGQNVTLSCEQNLNHDAMYWYRQDPGQGLRLIYYSQIVNDFQKGDIAEGYSVSREKKESFPLTVTSAQKNPTAFYLCASSIDIYPENEKLFFGSGTQLSVL.

V usage is TRBV5-4 and J usage is TRBJ2-1; TRBD1 or TRBD2 may be the D gene (6 bases each). The CDR3 extends over 12 amino acids. Trimming pared 2 bases from V and 10 bases from J, leaving 10 bases between. Germline V gene lookup returns CDR1 SGHNT and CDR2 YYREEE (reference sequence). In DNA form, the CDR3 reads TGTGCCAGCAGCTTAGGGGGGACAGAGCAGTTCTTC. It encodes CASSLGGTEQFF. The full variable domain, with the rest looked up from reference TRBV5-4 and TRBJ2-1, is ETGVTQSPTHLIKTRGQQVTLRCSSQSGHNTVSWYQQALGQGPQFIFQYYREEENGRGNFPPRFSGLQFPNYSSELNVNALELDDSALYLCASSLGGTEQFFGPGTRLTVL.

The chain joins TRBV5-1 to TRBJ2-1, with D possibly being TRBD2 (5 bases). This CDR3 region has 14 residues. Trimming left V 0 bases short and J 9 bases short, with 13 bases between. CDR1 and CDR2 (germline): SGHRS, YFSETQ. Here the CDR3 DNA reads TGCGCCAGCAGCTTGGGCGGGCCTTTTGGTGAGCAGTTCTTC. This sequence encodes CASSLGGPFGEQFF.

This chain uses TRBV5-1 with TRBJ1-2, with unresolved D. Deletions cut 4 bases from V and 2 bases from J, with 9 bases between. The CDR3 contains 13 residues. The germline gives CDR1 SGHRS, CDR2 YFSETQ. CDR3 sequence: CASSPGSNYGYTF. CDR3 nucleotide sequence: TGCGCCAGCAGCCCCGGGTCGAACTATGGCTACACCTTC.